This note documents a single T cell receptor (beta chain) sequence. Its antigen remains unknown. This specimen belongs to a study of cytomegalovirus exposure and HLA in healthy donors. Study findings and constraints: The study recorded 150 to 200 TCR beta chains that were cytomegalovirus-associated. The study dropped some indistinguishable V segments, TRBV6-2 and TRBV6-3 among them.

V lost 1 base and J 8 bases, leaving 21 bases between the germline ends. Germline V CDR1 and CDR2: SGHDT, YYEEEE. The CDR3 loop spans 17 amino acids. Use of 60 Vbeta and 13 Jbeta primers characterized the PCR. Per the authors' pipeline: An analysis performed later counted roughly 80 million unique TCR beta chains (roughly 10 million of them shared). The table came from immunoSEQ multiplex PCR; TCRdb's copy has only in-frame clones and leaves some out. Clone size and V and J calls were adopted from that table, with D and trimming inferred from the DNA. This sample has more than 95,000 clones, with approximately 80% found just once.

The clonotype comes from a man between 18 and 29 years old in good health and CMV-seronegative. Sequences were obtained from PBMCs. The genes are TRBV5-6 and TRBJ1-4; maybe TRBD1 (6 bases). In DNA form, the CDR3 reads TGTGCCAGCAGCTTGATTGCCGAGACAGGAGTTGGAGAAAAACTGTTTTTT. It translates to CASSLIAETGVGEKLFF.